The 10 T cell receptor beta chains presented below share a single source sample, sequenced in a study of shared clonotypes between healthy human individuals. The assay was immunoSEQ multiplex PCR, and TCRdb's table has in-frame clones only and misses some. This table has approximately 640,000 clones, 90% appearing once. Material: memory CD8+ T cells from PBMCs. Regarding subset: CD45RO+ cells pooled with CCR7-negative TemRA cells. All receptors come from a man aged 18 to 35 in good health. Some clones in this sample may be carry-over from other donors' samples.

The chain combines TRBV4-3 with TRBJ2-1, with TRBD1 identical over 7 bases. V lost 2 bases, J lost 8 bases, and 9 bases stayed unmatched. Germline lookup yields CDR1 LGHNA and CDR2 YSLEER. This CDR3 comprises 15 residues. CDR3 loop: CASSQSRQGWDEQFF. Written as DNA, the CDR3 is TGCGCCAGCAGCCAAAGCCGACAGGGATGGGATGAGCAGTTCTTC.

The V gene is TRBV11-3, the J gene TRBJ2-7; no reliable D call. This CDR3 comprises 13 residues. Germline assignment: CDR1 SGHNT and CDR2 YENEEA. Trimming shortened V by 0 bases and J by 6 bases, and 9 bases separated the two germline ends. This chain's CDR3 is CASSLDPRGEQYF. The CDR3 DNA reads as TGTGCCAGCAGCTTAGATCCCCGAGGCGAGCAGTACTTC.

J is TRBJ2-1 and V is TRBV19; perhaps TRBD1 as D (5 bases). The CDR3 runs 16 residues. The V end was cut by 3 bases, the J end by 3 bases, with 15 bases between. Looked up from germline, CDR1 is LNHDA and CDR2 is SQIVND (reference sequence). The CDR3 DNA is TGTGCCAGTAGTATGCAGGGCGGAATACTCTACAATGAGCAGTTCTTC. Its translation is CASSMQGGILYNEQFF. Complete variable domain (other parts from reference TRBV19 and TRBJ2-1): DGGITQSPKYLFRKEGQNVTLSCEQNLNHDAMYWYRQDPGQGLRLIYYSQIVNDFQKGDIAEGYSVSREKKESFPLTVTSAQKNPTAFYLCASSMQGGILYNEQFFGPGTRLTVL.

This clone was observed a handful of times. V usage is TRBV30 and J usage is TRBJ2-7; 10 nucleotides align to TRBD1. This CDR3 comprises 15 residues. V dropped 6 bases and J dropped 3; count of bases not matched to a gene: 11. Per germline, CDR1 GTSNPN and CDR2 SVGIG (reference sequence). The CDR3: CACLVWTGGLYEQYF. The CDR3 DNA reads TGTGCCTGCCTTGTATGGACAGGGGGGCTCTACGAGCAGTACTTC.

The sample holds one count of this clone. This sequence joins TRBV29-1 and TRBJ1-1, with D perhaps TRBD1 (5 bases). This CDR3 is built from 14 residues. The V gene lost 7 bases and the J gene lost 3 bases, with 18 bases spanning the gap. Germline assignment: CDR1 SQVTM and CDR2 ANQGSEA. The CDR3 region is CSGGPGLGYTEAFF. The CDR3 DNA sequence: TGCAGCGGAGGTCCAGGGCTTGGGTACACTGAAGCTTTCTTT.

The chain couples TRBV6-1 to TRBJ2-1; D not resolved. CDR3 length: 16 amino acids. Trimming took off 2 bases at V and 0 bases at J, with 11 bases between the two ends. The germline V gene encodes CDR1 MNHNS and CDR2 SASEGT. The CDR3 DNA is TGTGCCAGCAGTGAATGGGAACACGGCTCCTACAATGAGCAGTTCTTC. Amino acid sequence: CASSEWEHGSYNEQFF.

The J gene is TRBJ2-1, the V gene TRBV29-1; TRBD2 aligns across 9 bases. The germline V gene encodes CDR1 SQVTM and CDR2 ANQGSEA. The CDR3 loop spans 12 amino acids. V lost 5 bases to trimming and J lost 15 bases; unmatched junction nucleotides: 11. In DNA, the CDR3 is TGCAGCGTTCTTGCTAGCGGGGCCGTTGGGTTCTTC. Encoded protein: CSVLASGAVGFF.

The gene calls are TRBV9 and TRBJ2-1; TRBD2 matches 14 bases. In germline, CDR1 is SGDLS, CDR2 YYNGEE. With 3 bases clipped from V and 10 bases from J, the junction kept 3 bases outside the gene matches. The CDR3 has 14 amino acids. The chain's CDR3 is CASSEGLAGVEQFF. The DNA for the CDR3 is TGTGCCAGCAGCGAGGGACTAGCGGGAGTCGAGCAGTTCTTC.

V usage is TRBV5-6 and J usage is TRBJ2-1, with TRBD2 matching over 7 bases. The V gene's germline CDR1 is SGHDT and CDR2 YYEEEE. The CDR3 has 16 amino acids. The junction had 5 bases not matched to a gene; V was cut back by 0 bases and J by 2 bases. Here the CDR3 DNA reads TGTGCCAGCAGCTTGGAGACTAGCAGAACCTACAATGAGCAGTTCTTC. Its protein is CASSLETSRTYNEQFF.

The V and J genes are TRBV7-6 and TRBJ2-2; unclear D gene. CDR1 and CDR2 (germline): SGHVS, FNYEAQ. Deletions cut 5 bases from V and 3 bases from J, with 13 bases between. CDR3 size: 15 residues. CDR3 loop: CASSLRRRDTGELFF. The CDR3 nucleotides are TGTGCCAGCAGCCTTCGGCGGAGAGACACCGGGGAGCTGTTTTTT.